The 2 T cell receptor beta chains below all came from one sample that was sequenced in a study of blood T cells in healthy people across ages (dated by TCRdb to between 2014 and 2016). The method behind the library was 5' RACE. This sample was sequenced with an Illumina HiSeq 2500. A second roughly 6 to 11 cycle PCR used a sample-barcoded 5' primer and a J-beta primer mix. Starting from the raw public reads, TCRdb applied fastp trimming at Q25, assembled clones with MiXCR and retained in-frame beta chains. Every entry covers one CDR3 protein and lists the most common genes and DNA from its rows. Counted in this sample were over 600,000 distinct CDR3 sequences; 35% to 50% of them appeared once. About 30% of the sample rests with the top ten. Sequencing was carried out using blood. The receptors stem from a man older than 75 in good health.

CDR3 bases: TGTGCCAGCAGGAACCCCGGGCTAGCGGCGTACAATGAGCAGTACTTC. This sequence encodes CASRNPGLAAYNEQYF. The J gene is TRBJ2-7, the V gene TRBV2; TRBD2 matches at 7 bases. This CDR3 is 16 amino acids long. Germline V CDR1 and CDR2: SNHLY, FYNNEI. The junction had 18 bases not matched to a gene; V was cut back by 6 bases and J by 7 bases.

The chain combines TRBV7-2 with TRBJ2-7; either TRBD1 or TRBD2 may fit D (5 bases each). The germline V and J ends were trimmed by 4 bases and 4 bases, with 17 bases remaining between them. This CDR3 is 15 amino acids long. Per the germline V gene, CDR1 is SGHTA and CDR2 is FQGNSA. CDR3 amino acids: CASSSQTRGGYEQYF. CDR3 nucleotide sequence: TGTGCCAGCAGCTCCCAGACCCGGGGCGGATACGAGCAGTACTTC.